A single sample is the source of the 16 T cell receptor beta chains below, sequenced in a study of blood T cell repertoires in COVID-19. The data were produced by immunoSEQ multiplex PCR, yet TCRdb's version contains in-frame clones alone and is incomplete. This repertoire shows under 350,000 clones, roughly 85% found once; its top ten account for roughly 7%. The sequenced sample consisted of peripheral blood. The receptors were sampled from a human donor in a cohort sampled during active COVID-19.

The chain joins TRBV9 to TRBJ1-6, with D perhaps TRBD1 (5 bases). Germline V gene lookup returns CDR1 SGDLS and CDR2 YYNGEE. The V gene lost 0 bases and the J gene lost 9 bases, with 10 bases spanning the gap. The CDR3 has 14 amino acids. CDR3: CASSVGRVFSPLHF. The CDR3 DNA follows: TGTGCCAGCAGCGTAGGCAGGGTTTTTTCACCCCTCCACTTT.

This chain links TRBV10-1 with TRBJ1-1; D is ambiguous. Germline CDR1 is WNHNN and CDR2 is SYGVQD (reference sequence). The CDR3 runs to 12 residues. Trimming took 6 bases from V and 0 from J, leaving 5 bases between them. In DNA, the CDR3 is TGCGCCAGCAGCACAGTGAACACTGAAGCTTTCTTT. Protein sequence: CASSTVNTEAFF.

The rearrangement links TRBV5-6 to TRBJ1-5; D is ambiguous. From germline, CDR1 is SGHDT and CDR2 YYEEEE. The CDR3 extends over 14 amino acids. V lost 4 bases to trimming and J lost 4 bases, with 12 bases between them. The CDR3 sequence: CASSPRAGNQPQHF. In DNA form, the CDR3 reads TGTGCCAGCAGCCCCCGGGCGGGAAATCAGCCCCAGCATTTT.

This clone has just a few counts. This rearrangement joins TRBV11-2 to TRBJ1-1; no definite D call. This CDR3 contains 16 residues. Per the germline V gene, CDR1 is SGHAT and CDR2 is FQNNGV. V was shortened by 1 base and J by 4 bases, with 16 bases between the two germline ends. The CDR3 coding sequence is TGTGCCAGCAGCTTAGGTATGAGGGTGCGAAGCACTGAAGCTTTCTTT. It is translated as CASSLGMRVRSTEAFF.

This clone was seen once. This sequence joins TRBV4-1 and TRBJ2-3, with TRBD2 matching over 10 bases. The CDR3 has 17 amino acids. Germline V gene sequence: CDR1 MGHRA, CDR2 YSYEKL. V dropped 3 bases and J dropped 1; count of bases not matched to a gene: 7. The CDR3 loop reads CASSQASGGRGTDTQYF. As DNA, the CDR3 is TGCGCCAGCAGCCAGGCTAGCGGGGGCCGCGGCACAGATACGCAGTATTTT.

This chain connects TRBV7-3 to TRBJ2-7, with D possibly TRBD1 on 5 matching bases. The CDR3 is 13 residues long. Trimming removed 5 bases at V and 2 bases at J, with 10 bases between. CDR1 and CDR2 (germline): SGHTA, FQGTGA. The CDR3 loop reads CASSIDSTYEQYF. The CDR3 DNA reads TGTGCCAGCAGCATAGACAGTACCTACGAGCAGTACTTC.

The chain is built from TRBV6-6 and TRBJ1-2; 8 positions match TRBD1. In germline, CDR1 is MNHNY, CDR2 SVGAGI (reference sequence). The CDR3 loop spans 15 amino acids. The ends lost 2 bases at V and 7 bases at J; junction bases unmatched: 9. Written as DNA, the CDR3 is TGTGCCAGCAGTTACGGACAGGGTGGGAGCGGTGGCTACACCTTC. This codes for CASSYGQGGSGGYTF.

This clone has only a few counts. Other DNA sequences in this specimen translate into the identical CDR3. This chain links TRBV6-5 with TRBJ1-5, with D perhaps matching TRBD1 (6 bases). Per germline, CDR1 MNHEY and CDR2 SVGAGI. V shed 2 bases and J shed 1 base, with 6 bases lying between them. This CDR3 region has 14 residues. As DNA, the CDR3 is TGTGCCAGCAGTTACGGGGGCAGCAATCAGCCCCAGCATTTT. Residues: CASSYGGSNQPQHF.

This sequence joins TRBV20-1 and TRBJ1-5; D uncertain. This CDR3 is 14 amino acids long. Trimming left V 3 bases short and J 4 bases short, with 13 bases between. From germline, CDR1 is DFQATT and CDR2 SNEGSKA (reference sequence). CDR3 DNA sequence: TGCAGTGCTAGTCCCCCAGGCTGGAATCAGCCCCAGCATTTT. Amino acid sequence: CSASPPGWNQPQHF.

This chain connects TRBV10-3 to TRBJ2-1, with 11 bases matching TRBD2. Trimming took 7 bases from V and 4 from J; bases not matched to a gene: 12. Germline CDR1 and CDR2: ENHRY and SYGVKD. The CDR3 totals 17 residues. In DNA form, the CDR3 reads TGTGCCATCAAGGGGGTACTAGCGGGGGAGACATACAATGAGCAGTTCTTC. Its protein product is CAIKGVLAGETYNEQFF.

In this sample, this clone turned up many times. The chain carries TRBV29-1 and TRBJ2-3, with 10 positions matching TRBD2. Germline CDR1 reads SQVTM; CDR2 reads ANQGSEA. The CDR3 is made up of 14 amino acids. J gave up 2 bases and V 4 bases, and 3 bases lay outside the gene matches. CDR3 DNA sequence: TGCAGCGTTGGGACTAGCGGATCCACAGATACGCAGTATTTT. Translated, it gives CSVGTSGSTDTQYF.

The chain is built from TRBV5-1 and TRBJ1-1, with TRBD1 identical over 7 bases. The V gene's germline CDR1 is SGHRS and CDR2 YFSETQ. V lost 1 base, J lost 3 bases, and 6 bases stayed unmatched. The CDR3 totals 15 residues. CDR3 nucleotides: TGCGCCAGCAGCTTGACCAGACAGGGCCACACTGAAGCTTTCTTT. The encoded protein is CASSLTRQGHTEAFF.

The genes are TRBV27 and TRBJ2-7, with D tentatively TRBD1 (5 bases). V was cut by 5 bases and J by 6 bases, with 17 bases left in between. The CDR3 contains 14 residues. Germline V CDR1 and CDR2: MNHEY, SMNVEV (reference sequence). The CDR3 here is CASSGILRGTEQYF. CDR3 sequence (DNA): TGTGCCAGCAGTGGGATCTTAAGGGGAACCGAGCAGTACTTC.

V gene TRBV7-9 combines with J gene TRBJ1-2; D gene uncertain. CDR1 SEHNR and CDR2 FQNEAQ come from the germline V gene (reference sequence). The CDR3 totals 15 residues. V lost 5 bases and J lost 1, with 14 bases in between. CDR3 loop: CASSHTTDNNYGYTF. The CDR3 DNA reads TGTGCCAGCAGCCATACCACCGACAATAACTATGGCTACACCTTC. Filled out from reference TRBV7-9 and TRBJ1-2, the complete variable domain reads DTGVSQNPRHKITKRGQNVTFRCDPISEHNRLYWYRQTLGQGPEFLTYFQNEAQLEKSRLLSDRFSAERPKGSFSTLEIQRTEQGDSAMYLCASSHTTDNNYGYTFGSGTRLTVV.

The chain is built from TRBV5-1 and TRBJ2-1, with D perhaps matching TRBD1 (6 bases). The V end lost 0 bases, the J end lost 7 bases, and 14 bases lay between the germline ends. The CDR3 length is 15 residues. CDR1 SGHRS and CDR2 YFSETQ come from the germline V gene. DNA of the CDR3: TGCGCCAGCAGCTTGGGGCAGGGGAGTCTTAATGAGCAGTTCTTC. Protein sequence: CASSLGQGSLNEQFF.

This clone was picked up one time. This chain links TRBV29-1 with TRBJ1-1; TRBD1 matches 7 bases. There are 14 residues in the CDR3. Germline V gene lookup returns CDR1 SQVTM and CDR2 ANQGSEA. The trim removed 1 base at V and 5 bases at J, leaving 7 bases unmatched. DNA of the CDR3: TGCAGCGTTGAAGGGGCGACAGGGTGGACTGAAGCTTTCTTT. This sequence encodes CSVEGATGWTEAFF.